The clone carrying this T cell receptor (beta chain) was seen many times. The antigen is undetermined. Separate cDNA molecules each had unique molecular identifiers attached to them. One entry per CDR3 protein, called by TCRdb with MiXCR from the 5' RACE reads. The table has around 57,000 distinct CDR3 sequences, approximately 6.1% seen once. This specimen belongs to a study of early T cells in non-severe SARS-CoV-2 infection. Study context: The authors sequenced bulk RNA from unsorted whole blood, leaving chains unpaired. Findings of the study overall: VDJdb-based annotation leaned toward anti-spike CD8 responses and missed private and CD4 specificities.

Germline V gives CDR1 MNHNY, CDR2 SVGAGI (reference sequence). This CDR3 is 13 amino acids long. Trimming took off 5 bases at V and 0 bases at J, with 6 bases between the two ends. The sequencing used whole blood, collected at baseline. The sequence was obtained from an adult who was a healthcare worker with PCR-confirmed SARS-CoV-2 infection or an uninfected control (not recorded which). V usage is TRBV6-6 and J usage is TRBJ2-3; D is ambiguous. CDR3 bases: TGTGCCAGCAGTACCTCTAGCACAGATACGCAGTATTTT. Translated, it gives CASSTSSTDTQYF.